These T cell receptor beta chains were read from a single sample in a study of cytomegalovirus exposure and HLA in healthy donors. The assay was immunoSEQ multiplex PCR, and TCRdb's table has in-frame clones only and misses some. Of under 200,000 clones listed, roughly 80% were seen once; the top ten hold about 2%. Input material: PBMCs. These receptors came from a male donor in good health and CMV-seronegative. Each CDR3 is given with its conserved first and last residue. A D gene is named only where the DNA matches it firmly. The listing skips clone size in some rows; elsewhere it reads once, few, many or a size class.

d_call | j_call | v_call | clone_size | cdr3_nt | cdr3_aa
TRBD2 | TRBJ2-7 | TRBV11-2 | - | TGTGCCAGCAGCATACTAGCGAGCCTATACGAGCAGTACTTC | CASSILASLYEQYF
TRBD1 | TRBJ2-1 | TRBV19 | - | TGTGCCAGTAGTGGACAGGGAGACAAATTCAATGAGCAGTTCTTC | CASSGQGDKFNEQFF
- | TRBJ1-6 | TRBV30 | - | TGTGCCTGGAGCCCCGGGACACTTAATTCACCCCTCCACTTT | CAWSPGTLNSPLHF
- | TRBJ2-2 | TRBV29-1 | - | TGCGGGGGGACGAACACCGGGGAGCTGTTTTTT | CGGTNTGELFF
- | TRBJ1-5 | TRBV7-9 | - | TGTGCCAGCTGCCTAGGGGGGGGACGGCCCCAGCATTTT | CASCLGGGRPQHF
- | TRBJ1-1 | TRBV2 | - | TGTGCCAGCAGCGCCGGGCCGGGGACTGAAGCTTTCTTT | CASSAGPGTEAFF
TRBD1 | TRBJ2-1 | TRBV7-2 | few | TGTGCCAGCGGGTGGACAGGGCTTAATGAGCAGTTCTTC | CASGWTGLNEQFF
TRBD2 | TRBJ2-3 | TRBV5-5 | - | TGTGCCAGCAGCTTAGGACTAGCGGGGCCCACAGATACGCAGTATTTT | CASSLGLAGPTDTQYF
- | TRBJ1-1 | TRBV2 | - | TGTGCCAGCAGCAAGGACATTGCCACTGAAGCTTTCTTT | CASSKDIATEAFF
- | TRBJ2-7 | TRBV7-7 | - | TGTGCTAGCAGCTTACGGTTCGGGAACGAGCAGTACTTC | CASSLRFGNEQYF